This record concerns one T cell receptor (beta chain) sequence. Germline CDR1 LNHDA, CDR2 SQIVND (reference sequence). Deletions cut 3 bases from V and 4 bases from J, with 10 bases between. The CDR3 has 14 amino acids. This specimen comes from a study of blood T cell repertoires in COVID-19. Study-level background: Acute and convalescent COVID-19 samples came from the United States, Italy and Spain. The cDNA or gDNA used as material had been derived from T cells, B-cell-depleted T cells, or PBMCs.

Sequencing used immunoSEQ multiplex PCR; TCRdb keeps in-frame clones, though not all of them. In the table there are 25,000 to 30,000 clones, about three quarters of which are singletons. Sample: peripheral blood. The chain links TRBV19 to TRBJ1-5; unclear D gene. This TCR derives from a boy between 2 and 10 years old with active or convalescent COVID-19. This CDR3 is CASSIRGGNQPQHF. The DNA for the CDR3 is TGTGCCAGTAGTATCCGGGGAGGGAATCAGCCCCAGCATTTT.